What follows is one TCR beta chain and its context. Antigen: not known. The data were taken from a study of shared clonotypes between healthy human individuals. Overall study: Used for every donor were three CD4 naive, three CD4 memory, two CD8 naive and one CD8 memory plate.

Original data processing: Filtering was not the same, since immunoSEQ gave junction-only sequences without quality scores. The table came from immunoSEQ multiplex PCR; TCRdb's copy has only in-frame clones and leaves some out. V, J and clone size reflect that table, while D and trimming were determined from the DNA. The repertoire holds over a million clones, with roughly 80% as singletons. V was trimmed by 2 bases and J by 4 bases, leaving 14 bases between them. Germline V lookup: CDR1 MNHNS, CDR2 SASEGT. CDR3 length: 15 amino acids. Whole-study results and caveats: As a rule, naive subsets had a larger estimated richness than memory subsets.

Source material: memory CD4+ T cells sorted from blood. Indicated subset: CD45RA-negative fraction. The chain is built from TRBV6-1 and TRBJ1-2; weak D call: TRBD1 (5 bases). This TCR came from a man aged 18 to 29 in good health. CDR3 region: CASSEHGPGGYGYTF. The CDR3 bases are TGTGCCAGCAGTGAACACGGGCCGGGGGGCTATGGCTACACCTTC.